This TCR beta chain was documented in a study of blood T cell repertoires in COVID-19. This CDR3 spans 16 amino acids. Trimming took 5 bases from V and 1 from J; bases not matched to a gene: 10. Looked up from germline, CDR1 is SGHRS and CDR2 is YFSETQ. Here immunoSEQ multiplex PCR was the method, and the copy in TCRdb shows in-frame clones only, minus some. The sample records 95,000 to 150,000 clones, more than 75% being singletons. This sequence originates from a human donor in a cohort sampled during active COVID-19. The sequencing input was peripheral blood. The rearrangement joins TRBV5-1 to TRBJ2-5, with 8 bases lining up with TRBD2. In DNA, the CDR3 is TGCGCCAGCAGTCGGCCGGGGGGGAGCATCCAAGAGACCCAGTACTTC. This sequence encodes CASSRPGGSIQETQYF.